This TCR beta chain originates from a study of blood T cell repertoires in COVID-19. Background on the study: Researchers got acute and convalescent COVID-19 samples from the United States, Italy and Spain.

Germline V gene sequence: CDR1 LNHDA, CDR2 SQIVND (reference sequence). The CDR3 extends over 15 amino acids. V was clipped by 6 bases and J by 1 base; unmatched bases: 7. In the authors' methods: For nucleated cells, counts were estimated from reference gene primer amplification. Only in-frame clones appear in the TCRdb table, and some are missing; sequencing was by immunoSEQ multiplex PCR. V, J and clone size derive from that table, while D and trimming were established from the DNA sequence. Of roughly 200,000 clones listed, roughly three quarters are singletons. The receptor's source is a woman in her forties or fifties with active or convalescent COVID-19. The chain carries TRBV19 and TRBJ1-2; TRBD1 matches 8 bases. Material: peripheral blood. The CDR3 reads CASRPDRAYNYGYTF. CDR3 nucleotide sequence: TGTGCCAGTAGACCGGACAGGGCGTATAACTATGGCTACACCTTC.